This is a list of T cell receptor beta chains from one sample in a study of OX40 agonist ivuxolimab in advanced cancers. Using immunoSEQ multiplex PCR, the repertoire was profiled, and TCRdb retains in-frame clones only, with some absent. The sample shows fewer than 90,000 clones, 85% to 90% of them seen only once. The sample was CD4+ or CD8+ T cells sorted from blood, taken in a trial of the OX40 agonist ivuxolimab. Every receptor here comes from an adult with an advanced solid tumor such as melanoma, head and neck, liver or kidney cancer. The CDR3 runs from the conserved cysteine through the conserved F or W. Fields, in order: J gene, V gene, D gene, clone size, CDR3 DNA, CDR3 protein. The D gene is left open where the match is weak. The size field is filled for only some rows; it gives once, few, many or a size class.

>TRBJ2-7|TRBV7-2|TRBD2|.
TGTGCCAGTCTCGTCGCAGCGGGGGGGACCTACGAGCAGTACTTC
CASLVAAGGTYEQYF
>TRBJ2-7|TRBV5-4|.|.
TGTGCCAGCAGCCCGCAGGGCATCTCGGAAGAGCAGTACTTC
CASSPQGISEEQYF
>TRBJ1-3|TRBV4-2|.|.
TGTGCCAGCAGCCAAGTTGAGAGAAACACCATATATTTT
CASSQVERNTIYF
>TRBJ1-2|TRBV19|.|.
TGTGCCAGTACTGATCGGCGCCTAGGCGATGGCTACACCTTC
CASTDRRLGDGYTF
>TRBJ1-1|TRBV5-6|.|.
TGTGCCAGCAGTCAAACTGGATCTGGTGTCGACACTGAAGCTTTCTTT
CASSQTGSGVDTEAFF
>TRBJ2-7|TRBV27|TRBD1|.
TGTGCCAGCGCCAGGGGACAGGGGGCTTACGAGCAGTACTTC
CASARGQGAYEQYF
>TRBJ2-7|TRBV2|TRBD2|.
TGTGCCAGCAATTGGGGGGGGGACGAGCAGTACTTC
CASNWGGDEQYF
>TRBJ2-6|TRBV19|.|.
TGTGCCAGTTACCGTTCCGGGGCCAACGTCCTGACTTTC
CASYRSGANVLTF
>TRBJ1-2|TRBV6-1|.|.
TGTGCCAGCCGGGATAACTATGGCTACACCTTC
CASRDNYGYTF
>TRBJ2-7|TRBV5-5|.|once
TGTGCCAGCAGGGAAGGTGGGGGAGCCCTCTACGAGCAGTACTTC
CASREGGGALYEQYF
>TRBJ2-1|TRBV25-1|TRBD2|.
TGTGCCAGCACCTCACGCCCGGGGCTAGCGGGGTTCGGACGCGAGCAGTTCTTC
CASTSRPGLAGFGREQFF
>TRBJ1-5|TRBV28|.|once
TGTGCCAGCAGTCCCAGGACAGGCAATCAGCCCCAGCATTTT
CASSPRTGNQPQHF
>TRBJ1-2|TRBV7-8|.|.
TGTGCCAGCACCTCCCAGGCTTCAGGCTATGGCTACACCTTC
CASTSQASGYGYTF
>TRBJ1-5|TRBV6-5|.|.
TGTGCCAGCAGTGCACTTTATAGCAATCAGCCCCAGCATTTT
CASSALYSNQPQHF
>TRBJ2-7|TRBV6-6|.|.
TGTGCCAGCAGCACAGGGACGGGACGCTCCTACGAGCAGTACTTC
CASSTGTGRSYEQYF
>TRBJ1-6|TRBV30|.|.
TGTGCCTGGAGGCCGGGCCTTAATTCACCCCTCCACTTT
CAWRPGLNSPLHF
>TRBJ1-1|TRBV4-3|.|.
TGCGCCAGCAGCCAAGGGTGGGAAGGGGCAGCTTTCTTT
CASSQGWEGAAFF
>TRBJ2-3|TRBV12-2|.|.
TGTGCAAGTCGTCCGACTAGCGTCAGGCGGACAGATACGCAGTATTTT
CASRPTSVRRTDTQYF
>TRBJ2-7|TRBV6-6|TRBD2|.
TGTGCCACCCGGGGGGCCTACGAGCAGTACTTC
CATRGAYEQYF
>TRBJ2-7|TRBV18|TRBD1|.
TGTGCCAGCTCACCATATAGTCCGACAGGGGGCAGGACCTACGAGCAGTACTTC
CASSPYSPTGGRTYEQYF
>TRBJ1-2|TRBV6-5|.|few
TGTGCCAGCAGCCTACCCGACCACGGGGGAGGCTACACCTTC
CASSLPDHGGGYTF
>TRBJ1-1|TRBV2|.|.
TGTGCCAGCAGTGTTGGTCGGGGCGCGGGGAACACTGAAGCTTTCTTT
CASSVGRGAGNTEAFF
>TRBJ2-4|TRBV15|TRBD1|.
TGTGCCACCAGCGAGGGGACAGGGAAAAAAAACATTCAGTACTTC
CATSEGTGKKNIQYF
>TRBJ1-1|TRBV14|TRBD1|.
TGTGCCAGCAGCCAAGCAAAACAGGGGGCCGGCACTGAAGCTTTCTTT
CASSQAKQGAGTEAFF